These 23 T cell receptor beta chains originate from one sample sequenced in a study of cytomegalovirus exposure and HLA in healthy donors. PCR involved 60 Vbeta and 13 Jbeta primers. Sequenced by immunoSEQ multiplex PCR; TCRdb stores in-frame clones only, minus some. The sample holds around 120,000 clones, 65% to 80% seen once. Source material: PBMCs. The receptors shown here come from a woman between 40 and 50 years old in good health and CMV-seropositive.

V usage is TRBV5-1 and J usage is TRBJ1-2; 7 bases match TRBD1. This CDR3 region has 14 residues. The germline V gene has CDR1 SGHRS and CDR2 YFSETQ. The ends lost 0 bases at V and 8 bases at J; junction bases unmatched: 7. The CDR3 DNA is TGCGCCAGCAGCTTGGACGACAGGGTAGGGGGCTACACCTTC. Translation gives CASSLDDRVGGYTF.

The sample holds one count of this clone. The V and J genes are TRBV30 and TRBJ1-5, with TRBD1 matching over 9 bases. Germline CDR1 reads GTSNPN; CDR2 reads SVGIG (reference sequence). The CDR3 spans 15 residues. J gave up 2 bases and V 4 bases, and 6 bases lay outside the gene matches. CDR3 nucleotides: TGTGCCTGGACTCCGGACAGGGGAGGCAATCAGCCCCAGCATTTT. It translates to CAWTPDRGGNQPQHF. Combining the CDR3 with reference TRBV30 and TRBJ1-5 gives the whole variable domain SQTIHQWPATLVQPVGSPLSLECTVEGTSNPNLYWYRQAAGRGLQLLFYSVGIGQISSEVPQNLSASRPQDRQFILSSKKLLLSDSGFYLCAWTPDRGGNQPQHFGDGTRLSIL.

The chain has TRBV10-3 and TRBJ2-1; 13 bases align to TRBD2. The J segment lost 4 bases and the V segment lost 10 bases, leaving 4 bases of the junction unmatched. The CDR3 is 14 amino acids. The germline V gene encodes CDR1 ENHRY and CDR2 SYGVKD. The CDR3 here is CATGLAGEYNEQFF. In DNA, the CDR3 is TGTGCCACCGGACTAGCGGGAGAATACAATGAGCAGTTCTTC.

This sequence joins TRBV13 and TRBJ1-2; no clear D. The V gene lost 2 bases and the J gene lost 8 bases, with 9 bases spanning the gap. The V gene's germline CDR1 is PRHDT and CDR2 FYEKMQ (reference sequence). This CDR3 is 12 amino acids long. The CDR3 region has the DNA TGTGCCAGCAGCTTATGGGGAGGGGGCTACACCTTC. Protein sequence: CASSLWGGGYTF. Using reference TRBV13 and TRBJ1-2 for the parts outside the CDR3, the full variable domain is AAGVIQSPRHLIKEKRETATLKCYPIPRHDTVYWYQQGPGQDPQFLISFYEKMQSDKGSIPDRFSAQQFSDYHSELNMSSLELGDSALYFCASSLWGGGYTFGSGTRLTVV.

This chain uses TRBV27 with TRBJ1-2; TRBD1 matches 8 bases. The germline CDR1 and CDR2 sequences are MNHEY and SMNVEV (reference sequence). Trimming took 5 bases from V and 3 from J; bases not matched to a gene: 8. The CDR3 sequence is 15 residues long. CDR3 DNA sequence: TGTGCCAGCAGTCCCGGGGCAGGGGGCTACTATGGCTACACCTTC. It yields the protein CASSPGAGGYYGYTF.

The CDR3 spells CASSLAAGDHEQYF. DNA of the CDR3: TGCGCCAGCAGCTTGGCGGCAGGGGACCACGAGCAGTACTTC. The chain combines TRBV5-1 with TRBJ2-7; a possible D gene is TRBD1 (6 bases). Between the trimmed V and J ends, which lost 0 bases and 5 bases, there was a span of 12 bases. Germline CDR1 and CDR2: SGHRS and YFSETQ. CDR3 length: 14 amino acids.

CDR3 loop: CASRIVLTVREQYF. In DNA form, the CDR3 reads TGCGCCAGCAGGATAGTCCTGACTGTGCGAGAGCAGTACTTC. The chain employs TRBV23-1 and TRBJ2-7; D remains ambiguous. TRBV23-1 is placed among ORFs of uncertain function. The V gene lost 6 bases and the J gene lost 7 bases, with 19 bases spanning the gap. CDR3 size: 14 residues.

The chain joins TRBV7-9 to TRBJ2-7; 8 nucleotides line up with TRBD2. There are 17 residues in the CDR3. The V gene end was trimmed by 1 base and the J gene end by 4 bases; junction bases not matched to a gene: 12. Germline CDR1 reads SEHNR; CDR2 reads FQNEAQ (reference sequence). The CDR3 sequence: CASSLGRSFGGEYEQYF. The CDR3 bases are TGTGCCAGCAGCTTAGGACGAAGCTTCGGGGGGGAATACGAGCAGTACTTC.

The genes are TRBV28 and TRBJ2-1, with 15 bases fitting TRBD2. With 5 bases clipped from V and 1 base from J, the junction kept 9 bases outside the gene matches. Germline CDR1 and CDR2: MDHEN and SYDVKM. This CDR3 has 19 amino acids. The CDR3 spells CASSQGLAGGFDSYNEQFF. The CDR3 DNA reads TGTGCCAGCAGTCAAGGACTAGCGGGAGGGTTCGATTCCTACAATGAGCAGTTCTTC.

CDR3 sequence: CASSQVLSQGTGELFF. CDR3 sequence (DNA): TGTGCCAGCAGCCAAGTGTTGTCCCAGGGAACCGGGGAGCTGTTTTTT. The chain recombines TRBV4-2 with TRBJ2-2; a possible D gene is TRBD1 (5 bases). This CDR3 comprises 16 residues. Per germline, CDR1 LGHNA and CDR2 YNFKEQ. V was clipped by 1 base and J by 5 bases, with 14 bases between them.

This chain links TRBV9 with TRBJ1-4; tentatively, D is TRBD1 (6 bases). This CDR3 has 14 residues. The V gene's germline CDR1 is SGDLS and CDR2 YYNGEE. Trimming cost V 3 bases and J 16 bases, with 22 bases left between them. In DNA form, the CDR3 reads TGTGCCAGCAGCGCGACGATGACAGGCTCCCGAGAGTTTTTT. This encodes CASSATMTGSREFF.

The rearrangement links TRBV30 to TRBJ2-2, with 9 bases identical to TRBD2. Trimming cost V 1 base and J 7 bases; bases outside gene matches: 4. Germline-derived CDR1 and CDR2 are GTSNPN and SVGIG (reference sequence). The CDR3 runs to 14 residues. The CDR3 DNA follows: TGTGCCTGGAGTGAGGGACTAGCTGGCGGGGAGCTGTTTTTT. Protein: CAWSEGLAGGELFF. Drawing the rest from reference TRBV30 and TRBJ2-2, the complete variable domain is SQTIHQWPATLVQPVGSPLSLECTVEGTSNPNLYWYRQAAGRGLQLLFYSVGIGQISSEVPQNLSASRPQDRQFILSSKKLLLSDSGFYLCAWSEGLAGGELFFGEGSRLTVL.

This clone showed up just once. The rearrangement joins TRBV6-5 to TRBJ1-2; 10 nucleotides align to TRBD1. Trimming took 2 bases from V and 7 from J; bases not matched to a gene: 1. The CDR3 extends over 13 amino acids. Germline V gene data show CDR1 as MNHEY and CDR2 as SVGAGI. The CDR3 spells CASSYGQGVGYTF. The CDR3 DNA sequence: TGTGCCAGCAGTTACGGACAGGGGGTTGGCTACACCTTC.

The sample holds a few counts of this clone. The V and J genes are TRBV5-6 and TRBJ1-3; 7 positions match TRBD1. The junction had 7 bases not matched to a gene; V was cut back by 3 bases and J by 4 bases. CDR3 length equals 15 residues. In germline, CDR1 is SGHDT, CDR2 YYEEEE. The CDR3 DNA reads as TGTGCCAGCAGCTCGCCCACAGGGGCCGGAAACACCATATATTTT. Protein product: CASSSPTGAGNTIYF.

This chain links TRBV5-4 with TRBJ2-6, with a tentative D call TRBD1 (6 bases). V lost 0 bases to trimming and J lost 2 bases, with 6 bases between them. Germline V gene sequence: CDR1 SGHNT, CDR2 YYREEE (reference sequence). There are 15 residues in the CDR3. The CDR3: CASSLAGAGANVLTF. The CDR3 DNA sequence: TGTGCCAGCAGCTTGGCAGGGGCTGGGGCCAACGTCCTGACTTTC.

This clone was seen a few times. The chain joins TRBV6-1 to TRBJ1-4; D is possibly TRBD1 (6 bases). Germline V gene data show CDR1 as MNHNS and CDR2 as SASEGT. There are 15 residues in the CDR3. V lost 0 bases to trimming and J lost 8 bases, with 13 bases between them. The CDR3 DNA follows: TGTGCCAGCAGTGAAGCACAGGGAATTGACGAAAAACTGTTTTTT. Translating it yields CASSEAQGIDEKLFF.

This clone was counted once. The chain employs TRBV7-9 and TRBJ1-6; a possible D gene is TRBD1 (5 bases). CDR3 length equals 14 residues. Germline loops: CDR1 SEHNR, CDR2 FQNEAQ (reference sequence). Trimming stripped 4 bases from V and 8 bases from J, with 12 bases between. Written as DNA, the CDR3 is TGTGCCAGCAGCTCAGGGATTTTTGATTCACCCCTCCACTTT. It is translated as CASSSGIFDSPLHF. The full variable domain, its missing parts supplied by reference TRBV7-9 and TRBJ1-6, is DTGVSQNPRHKITKRGQNVTFRCDPISEHNRLYWYRQTLGQGPEFLTYFQNEAQLEKSRLLSDRFSAERPKGSFSTLEIQRTEQGDSAMYLCASSSGIFDSPLHFGNGTRLTVT.

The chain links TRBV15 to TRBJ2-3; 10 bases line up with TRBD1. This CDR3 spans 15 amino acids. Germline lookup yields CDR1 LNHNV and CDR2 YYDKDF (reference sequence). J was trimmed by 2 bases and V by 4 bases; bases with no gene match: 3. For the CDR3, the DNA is TGTGCCACCAGCACGGGACAGGGGTTCACAGATACGCAGTATTTT. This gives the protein CATSTGQGFTDTQYF.

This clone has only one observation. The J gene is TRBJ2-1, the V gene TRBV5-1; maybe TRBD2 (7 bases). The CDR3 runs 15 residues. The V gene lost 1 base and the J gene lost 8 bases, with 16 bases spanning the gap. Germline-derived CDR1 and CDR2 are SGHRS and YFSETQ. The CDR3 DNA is TGCGCCAGCAGCTTGTATGGGGGGGCGGGAGATGAGCAGTTCTTC. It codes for CASSLYGGAGDEQFF.

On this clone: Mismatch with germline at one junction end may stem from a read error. The CDR3 DNA follows: TGTGCTAGCAGCCCCCGGGACTCTGTCACAGATACGCAGTATTTT. It translates to CASSPRDSVTDTQYF. V gene TRBV7-7 combines with J gene TRBJ2-3; D is perhaps TRBD2 (6 bases). This CDR3 spans 15 amino acids. Germline V CDR1 and CDR2: SSHAT, FNYEAQ (reference sequence). Using reference TRBV7-7 and TRBJ2-3 for the parts outside the CDR3, the full variable domain is GAGVSQSPRYKVTKRGQDVTLRCDPISSHATLYWYQQALGQGPEFLTYFNYEAQPDKSGLPSDRFSAERPEGSISTLTIQRTEQRDSAMYRCASSPRDSVTDTQYFGPGTRLTVL.

This CDR3 is CASSRARGSGPGEQYF. CDR3 nucleotide sequence: TGTGCCAGCAGCCGCGCCCGGGGTAGCGGTCCAGGGGAGCAGTACTTC. The chain is built from TRBV7-2 and TRBJ2-7, with D tentatively TRBD2 (6 bases). The CDR3 is 16 amino acids. CDR1 is SGHTA and CDR2 is FQGNSA in the germline V gene. V was cut by 5 bases and J by 7 bases, with 24 bases left in between.

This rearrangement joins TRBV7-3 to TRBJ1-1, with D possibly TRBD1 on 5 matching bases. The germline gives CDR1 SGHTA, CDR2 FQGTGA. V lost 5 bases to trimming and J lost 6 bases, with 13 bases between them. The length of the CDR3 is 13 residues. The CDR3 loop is CASSLRAQAEAFF. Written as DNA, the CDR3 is TGTGCCAGCAGCCTAAGGGCACAGGCTGAAGCTTTCTTT.

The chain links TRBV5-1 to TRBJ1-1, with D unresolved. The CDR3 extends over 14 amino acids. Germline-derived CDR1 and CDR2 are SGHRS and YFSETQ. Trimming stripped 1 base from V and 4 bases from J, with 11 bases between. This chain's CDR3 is CASSLRGESTEAFF. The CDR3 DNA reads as TGCGCCAGCAGCTTGAGAGGAGAGAGCACTGAAGCTTTCTTT.